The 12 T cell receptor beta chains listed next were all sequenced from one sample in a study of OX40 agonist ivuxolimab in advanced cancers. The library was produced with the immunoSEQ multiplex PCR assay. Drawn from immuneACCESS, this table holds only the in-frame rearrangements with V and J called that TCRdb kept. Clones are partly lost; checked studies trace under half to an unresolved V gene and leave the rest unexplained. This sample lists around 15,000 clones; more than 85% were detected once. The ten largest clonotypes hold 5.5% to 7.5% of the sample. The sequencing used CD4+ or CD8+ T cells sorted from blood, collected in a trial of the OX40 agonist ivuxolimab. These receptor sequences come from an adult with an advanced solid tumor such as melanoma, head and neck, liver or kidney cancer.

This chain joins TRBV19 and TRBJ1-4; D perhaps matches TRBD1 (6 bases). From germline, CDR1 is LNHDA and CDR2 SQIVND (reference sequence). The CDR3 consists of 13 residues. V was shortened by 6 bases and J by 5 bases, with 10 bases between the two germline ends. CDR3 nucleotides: TGTGCCAGTAGGTCGGGGGCGAATGAAAAACTGTTTTTT. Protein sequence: CASRSGANEKLFF.

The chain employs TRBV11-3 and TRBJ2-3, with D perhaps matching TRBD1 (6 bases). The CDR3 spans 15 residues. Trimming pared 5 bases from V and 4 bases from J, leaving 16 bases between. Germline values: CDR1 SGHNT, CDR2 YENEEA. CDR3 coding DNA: TGTGCCAGCAGCCATTACAGGGTCCGCGCAGATACGCAGTATTTT. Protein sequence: CASSHYRVRADTQYF.

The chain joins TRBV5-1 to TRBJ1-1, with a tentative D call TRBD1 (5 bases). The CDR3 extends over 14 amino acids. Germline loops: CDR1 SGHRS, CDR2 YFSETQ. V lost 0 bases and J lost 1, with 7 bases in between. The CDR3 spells CASSLVGGNTEAFF. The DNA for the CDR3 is TGCGCCAGCAGCTTGGTTGGGGGGAACACTGAAGCTTTCTTT. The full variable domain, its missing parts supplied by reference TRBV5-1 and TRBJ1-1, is KAGVTQTPRYLIKTRGQQVTLSCSPISGHRSVSWYQQTPGQGLQFLFEYFSETQRNKGNFPGRFSGRQFSNSRSEMNVSTLELGDSALYLCASSLVGGNTEAFFGQGTRLTVV.

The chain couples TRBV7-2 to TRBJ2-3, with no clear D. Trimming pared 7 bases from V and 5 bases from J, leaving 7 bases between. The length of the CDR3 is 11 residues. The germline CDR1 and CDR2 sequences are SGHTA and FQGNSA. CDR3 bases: TGTGCCAGCATTCCGGGAGATACGCAGTATTTT. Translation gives CASIPGDTQYF. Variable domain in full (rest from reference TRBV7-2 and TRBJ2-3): GAGVSQSPSNKVTEKGKDVELRCDPISGHTALYWYRQSLGQGLEFLIYFQGNSAPDKSGLPSDRFSAERTGGSVSTLTIQRTQQEDSAVYLCASIPGDTQYFGPGTRLTVL.

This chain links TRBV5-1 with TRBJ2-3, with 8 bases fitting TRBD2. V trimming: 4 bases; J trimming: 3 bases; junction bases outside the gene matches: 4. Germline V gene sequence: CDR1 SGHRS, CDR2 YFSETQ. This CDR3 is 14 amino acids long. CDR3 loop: CASSPGTRTDTQYF. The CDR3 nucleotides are TGCGCCAGCAGCCCCGGGACTAGGACAGATACGCAGTATTTT.

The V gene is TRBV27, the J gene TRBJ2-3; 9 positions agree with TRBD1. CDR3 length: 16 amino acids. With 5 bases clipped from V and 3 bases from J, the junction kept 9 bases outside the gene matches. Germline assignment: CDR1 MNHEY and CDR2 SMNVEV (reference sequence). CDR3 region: CASSPSAGTGTDTQYF. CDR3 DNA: TGTGCCAGCAGTCCATCAGCCGGGACAGGGACAGATACGCAGTATTTT.

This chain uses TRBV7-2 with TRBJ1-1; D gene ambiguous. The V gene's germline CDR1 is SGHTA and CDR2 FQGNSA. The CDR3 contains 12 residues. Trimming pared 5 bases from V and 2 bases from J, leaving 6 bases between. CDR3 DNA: TGTGCCAGCAGCCGTCAAAACACTGAAGCTTTCTTT. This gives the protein CASSRQNTEAFF.

This CDR3 is CASSQDTNTYEQYF. The CDR3 nucleotides read TGTGCCAGCAGCCAAGATACGAACACCTACGAGCAGTACTTC. This chain links TRBV4-2 with TRBJ2-7; no definite D call. V was pared by 0 bases and J by 2 bases, with 8 bases between. CDR3 length: 14 amino acids. Germline V CDR1 and CDR2: LGHNA, YNFKEQ.

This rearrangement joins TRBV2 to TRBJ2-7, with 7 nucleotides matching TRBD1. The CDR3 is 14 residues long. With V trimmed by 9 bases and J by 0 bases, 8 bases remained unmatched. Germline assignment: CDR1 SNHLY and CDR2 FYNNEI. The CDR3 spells CARAARQGSYEQYF. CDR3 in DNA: TGTGCCAGGGCCGCTCGACAGGGCTCCTACGAGCAGTACTTC.

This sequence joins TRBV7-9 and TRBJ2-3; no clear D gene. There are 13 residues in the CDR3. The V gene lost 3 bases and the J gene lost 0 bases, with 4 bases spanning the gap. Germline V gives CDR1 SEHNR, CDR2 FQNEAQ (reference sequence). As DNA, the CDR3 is TGTGCCAGCAGCTTTGGCAGCACAGATACGCAGTATTTT. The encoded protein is CASSFGSTDTQYF. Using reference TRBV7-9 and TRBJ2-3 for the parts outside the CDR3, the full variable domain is DTGVSQNPRHKITKRGQNVTFRCDPISEHNRLYWYRQTLGQGPEFLTYFQNEAQLEKSRLLSDRFSAERPKGSFSTLEIQRTEQGDSAMYLCASSFGSTDTQYFGPGTRLTVL.

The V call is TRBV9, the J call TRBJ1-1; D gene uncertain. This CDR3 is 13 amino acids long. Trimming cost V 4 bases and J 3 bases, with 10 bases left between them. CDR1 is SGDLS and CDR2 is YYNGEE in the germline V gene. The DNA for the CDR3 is TGTGCCAGCAGCCCGTCTGACGACACTGAAGCTTTCTTT. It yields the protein CASSPSDDTEAFF.

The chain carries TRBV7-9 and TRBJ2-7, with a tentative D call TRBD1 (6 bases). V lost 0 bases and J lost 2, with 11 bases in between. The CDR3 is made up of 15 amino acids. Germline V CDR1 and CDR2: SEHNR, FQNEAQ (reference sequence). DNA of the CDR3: TGTGCCAGCAGCTTAGCGGGGGCAGCGACCTACGAGCAGTACTTC. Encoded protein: CASSLAGAATYEQYF. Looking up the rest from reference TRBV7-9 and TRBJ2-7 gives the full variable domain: DTGVSQNPRHKITKRGQNVTFRCDPISEHNRLYWYRQTLGQGPEFLTYFQNEAQLEKSRLLSDRFSAERPKGSFSTLEIQRTEQGDSAMYLCASSLAGAATYEQYFGPGTRLTVT.